A single sample gave rise to the 28 T cell receptor beta chains below, sequenced in a study of regulatory T cells in long-lasting Graves disease. Time point meaning: newly diagnosed GD, antithyroid drugs for less than 3 months. RNA from PBMCs was the source of the TCR library. Sequencing libraries for TCR beta were prepared with iRepertoire HTBI primers and Arm-PCR of CDR3 regions. TCRdb re-called the multiplex PCR reads with MiXCR, one entry per CDR3 protein. The sample holds around 230,000 distinct CDR3 sequences, around 18% seen once. Here the sequenced sample was peripheral blood mononuclear cells (PBMCs), taken at new diagnosis, from a patient treated with antithyroid drugs. The receptors derive from a female donor with Graves disease.

The table lists this clonotype with many counts. This chain links TRBV12-3 or TRBV12-4 with TRBJ2-2; D may be TRBD1 (6 bases). The CDR3 is made up of 15 amino acids. V was shortened by 2 bases and J by 4 bases, with 11 bases between the two germline ends. The CDR3 DNA is TGTGCCAGCAGTTTATCCAGGGGTAGCACCGGGGAGCTGTTTTTT. It translates to CASSLSRGSTGELFF.

This clonotype was observed many times. The V call is TRBV6-1, the J call TRBJ1-2; D uncertain. V lost 1 base and J lost 3, with 6 bases in between. The CDR3 loop spans 13 amino acids. Germline CDR1 MNHNS, CDR2 SASEGT. The CDR3 spells CASSEGKDYGYTF. Written as DNA, the CDR3 is TGTGCCAGCAGTGAAGGGAAGGACTATGGCTACACCTTC.

This clonotype showed up just a few times. This chain connects TRBV20-1 to TRBJ2-3; 12 bases fit TRBD2. CDR1 and CDR2 (germline): DFQATT, SNEGSKA (reference sequence). After removal of 6 bases from V and 6 bases from J, the junction contained 13 bases not matched to a gene. The CDR3 is 16 amino acids. The CDR3 DNA reads as TGCAGTGCCCCCGCACCTAGCGGGAGGGCCGTGGATACGCAGTATTTT. Amino acids: CSAPAPSGRAVDTQYF.

This clonotype was detected many times. V and J are TRBV6-5 and TRBJ2-7, with 9 bases that match TRBD1. The CDR3 runs to 15 residues. Trimming at V came to 4 bases and at J to 2 bases, leaving 6 bases not matched to a gene. CDR1 and CDR2 from the germline V gene are MNHEY and SVGAGI. CDR3 region: CASSSFGTGTYEQYF. CDR3 bases: TGTGCCAGCAGTTCGTTCGGGACAGGGACCTACGAGCAGTACTTC.

This clonotype was seen many times. The chain recombines TRBV3-1 with TRBJ1-1, with D possibly TRBD1 on 6 matching bases. The CDR3 length is 14 residues. With 4 bases removed from V and 4 bases from J, the gap between germline ends came to 13 bases. CDR1 is LGHDT and CDR2 is YNNKEL in the germline V gene (reference sequence). The CDR3 here is CASSRREGGTEAFF. The CDR3 coding sequence is TGTGCCAGCAGCCGACGTGAGGGGGGCACTGAAGCTTTCTTT.

This clonotype was picked up many times. The chain has TRBV7-3 and TRBJ2-2; D gene unclear. Between the trimmed V and J ends, which lost 3 bases and 4 bases, there was a span of 12 bases. CDR3 length: 15 residues. Germline V lookup: CDR1 SGHTA, CDR2 FQGTGA. The CDR3 DNA is TGTGCCAGCAGCTTGACTCAAATGTCCACCGGGGAGCTGTTTTTT. Amino acids: CASSLTQMSTGELFF.

The chain recombines TRBV2 with TRBJ2-5; 10 nucleotides agree with TRBD2. V was pared by 4 bases and J by 5 bases, with 10 bases of the junction left unmatched. Germline loops: CDR1 SNHLY, CDR2 FYNNEI. The CDR3 extends over 16 amino acids. Here the CDR3 DNA reads TGTGCCAGCAGTGGGGGTGCTAGCGGGAGACCTGAGACCCAGTACTTC. Translation: CASSGGASGRPETQYF.

Ten or more counts support this clonotype. The chain uses TRBV20-1 and TRBJ2-1; 15 bases match TRBD2. Looked up from germline, CDR1 is DFQATT and CDR2 is SNEGSKA (reference sequence). Trimming at V came to 6 bases and at J to 8 bases, leaving 5 bases not matched to a gene. CDR3 length: 14 amino acids. The DNA for the CDR3 is TGCAGTGCAGATGGACTAGCGGGAGGGTATGAGCAGTTCTTC. Translation: CSADGLAGGYEQFF.

This chain joins TRBV5-4 and TRBJ2-1; D gene uncertain. V lost 3 bases and J lost 0, with 13 bases in between. Germline CDR1 SGHNT, CDR2 YYREEE (reference sequence). The CDR3 runs to 16 residues. The chain's CDR3 is CASSSSPTSSYNEQFF. Here the CDR3 DNA reads TGTGCCAGCAGCTCCAGCCCCACAAGCTCCTACAATGAGCAGTTCTTC.

In this sample, this clonotype turned up many times. The chain couples TRBV18 to TRBJ1-4; a possible D gene is TRBD1 (6 bases). The CDR3 length is 15 residues. The germline V gene encodes CDR1 KGHSH and CDR2 LQKENI. Trimming left V 6 bases short and J 1 base short, with 12 bases between. This chain's CDR3 is CASSARGGTNEKLFF. The CDR3 DNA reads TGTGCCAGCTCGGCCAGGGGTGGAACTAATGAAAAACTGTTTTTT.

In nucleotides, the CDR3 is TGCAGTGCTACCCCGACGACAGGGGGCTACGAGCAGTACTTC. It translates to CSATPTTGGYEQYF. V and J are TRBV20-1 and TRBJ2-7; the match to TRBD1 covers 9 bases. This CDR3 is built from 14 residues. Germline assignment: CDR1 DFQATT and CDR2 SNEGSKA (reference sequence). The junction had 7 bases not matched to a gene; V was cut back by 4 bases and J by 3 bases.

The chain uses TRBV6-5 and TRBJ2-3, with 9 bases that match TRBD1. The V segment lost 0 bases and the J segment 4 bases; nucleotides outside the gene matches: 2. The CDR3 sequence is 15 residues long. The germline gives CDR1 MNHEY, CDR2 SVGAGI. The CDR3 spells CASSYSRTGADTQYF. Written as DNA, the CDR3 is TGTGCCAGCAGTTACTCGAGGACAGGGGCAGATACGCAGTATTTT.

This clonotype came up many times. The chain is built from TRBV2 and TRBJ1-3; D unresolved. This CDR3 is built from 15 residues. Germline lookup yields CDR1 SNHLY and CDR2 FYNNEI. Deletions cut 2 bases from V and 0 bases from J, with 8 bases between. The CDR3 DNA is TGTGCCAGCAGTGAACGGGCAGCCTCTGGAAACACCATATATTTT. Protein product: CASSERAASGNTIYF.

This clonotype was counted only a few times. CDR3 sequence (DNA): TGCAGTGCTAGGCCAGGGTTAGCGGGTCCCTACAATGAGCAGTTCTTC. It specifies CSARPGLAGPYNEQFF. The J gene is TRBJ2-1, the V gene TRBV20-1; 7 nucleotides match TRBD2. Germline trimming cut 3 bases from V and 2 bases from J; bases unmatched to any gene: 10. CDR3 length: 16 residues. Germline loops: CDR1 DFQATT, CDR2 SNEGSKA (reference sequence).

V usage is TRBV4-1 and J usage is TRBJ1-2; 10 positions match TRBD1. Trimming took 3 bases from V and 4 from J; bases not matched to a gene: 11. Germline V gene data show CDR1 as MGHRA and CDR2 as YSYEKL. The length of the CDR3 is 17 residues. The CDR3 nucleotides read TGCGCCAGCAGCCACCCCGGACAGGGGGAACGGGGCTATGGCTACACCTTC. This gives the protein CASSHPGQGERGYGYTF.

This clonotype appeared many times. The chain combines TRBV30 with TRBJ1-1; D is perhaps TRBD1 (5 bases). Germline V gene lookup returns CDR1 GTSNPN and CDR2 SVGIG (reference sequence). Trimming pared 0 bases from V and 3 bases from J, leaving 11 bases between. The CDR3 is made up of 14 amino acids. DNA for the CDR3: TGTGCCTGGAGTGTAGGCGGGGGTGACACTGAAGCTTTCTTT. This codes for CAWSVGGGDTEAFF.

This clonotype was recorded many times. This chain uses TRBV3-1 with TRBJ2-7; 8 positions agree with TRBD1. The V gene end was trimmed by 4 bases and the J gene end by 6 bases; junction bases not matched to a gene: 8. Germline assignment: CDR1 LGHDT and CDR2 YNNKEL (reference sequence). CDR3 length: 14 amino acids. The DNA for the CDR3 is TGTGCCAGCAGCCTAAATCCTGGGACAGGCGAGCAGTACTTC. Translation gives CASSLNPGTGEQYF.

This clonotype turned up a few times. A much bigger clone sits one base away, suggesting this may be a read error. A read error is likely, as this CDR3 ends without the conserved phenylalanine or tryptophan. The CDR3 nucleotides are TGTGCCAGCAGCGTAGGGGGAGGTATGAACACTGAAGCTTTCCTT. As protein: CASSVGGGMNTEAFL. This chain connects TRBV9 to TRBJ1-1; D ambiguous. Germline CDR1 is SGDLS and CDR2 is YYNGEE. The CDR3 has 15 residues. V was pared by 0 bases and J by 0 bases, with 9 bases between.

Many counts were recorded for this clonotype. V and J are TRBV7-2 and TRBJ2-3, with 11 nucleotides matching TRBD2. This CDR3 has 18 residues. The V gene's germline CDR1 is SGHTA and CDR2 FQGNSA. V gave up 5 bases and J gave up 1 base; unmatched junction bases: 11. The CDR3: CASSLTTGTSGRTDTQYF. Written as DNA, the CDR3 is TGTGCCAGCAGCCTCACGACCGGGACTAGCGGCCGCACAGATACGCAGTATTTT. Combining the CDR3 with reference TRBV7-2 and TRBJ2-3 gives the whole variable domain GAGVSQSPSNKVTEKGKDVELRCDPISGHTALYWYRQSLGQGLEFLIYFQGNSAPDKSGLPSDRFSAERTGGSVSTLTIQRTQQEDSAVYLCASSLTTGTSGRTDTQYFGPGTRLTVL.

The chain employs TRBV6-9 and TRBJ1-3; 8 nucleotides match TRBD1. Germline V gene lookup returns CDR1 MNHGY and CDR2 SVAAGI. V lost 3 bases, J lost 3 bases, and 7 bases stayed unmatched. There are 16 residues in the CDR3. The CDR3 nucleotides read TGTGCCAGCAGTTACGGGGCAGGGGGCGTTGGAAACACCATATATTTT. This sequence encodes CASSYGAGGVGNTIYF.

This clonotype showed up many times. CDR3 protein: CASSQGGGEGYTF. The CDR3 DNA follows: TGTGCCAGCAGCCAGGGCGGCGGAGAGGGCTACACCTTC. The J gene is TRBJ1-2, the V gene TRBV3-1; D not resolved. Germline CDR1 and CDR2: LGHDT and YNNKEL (reference sequence). This CDR3 spans 13 amino acids. V lost 3 bases to trimming and J lost 8 bases, with 13 bases between them.

This clonotype appeared many times. The genes are TRBV30 and TRBJ1-1, with D unresolved. Germline V gives CDR1 GTSNPN, CDR2 SVGIG (reference sequence). With 3 bases removed from V and 0 bases from J, the gap between germline ends came to 17 bases. CDR3 length: 16 residues. The CDR3 nucleotides read TGTGCCTGGAGCCTGGGTGGGTCTTGGGTGAACACTGAAGCTTTCTTT. It encodes CAWSLGGSWVNTEAFF.

The chain combines TRBV6-1 with TRBJ1-3, with no clear D. The CDR3 is 13 amino acids. The germline V gene encodes CDR1 MNHNS and CDR2 SASEGT. V was pared by 8 bases and J by 1 base, with 9 bases between. The CDR3 region has the DNA TGTGCCAGCGGCAGGTTTTCTGGAAACACCATATATTTT. It translates to CASGRFSGNTIYF.

This clonotype was recorded at least ten times. This chain links TRBV7-3 with TRBJ2-3; possibly TRBD1 or TRBD2 for D (5 bases each). Germline-derived CDR1 and CDR2 are SGHTA and FQGTGA. The CDR3 covers 13 residues. The germline V and J ends were trimmed by 0 bases and 4 bases, with 5 bases remaining between them. The CDR3 loop reads CASSLTGADTQYF. CDR3 bases: TGTGCCAGCAGCTTAACGGGGGCAGATACGCAGTATTTT.

This clonotype was observed many times. V gene TRBV6-1 combines with J gene TRBJ1-1; D might be TRBD1 (6 bases). CDR3 size: 14 residues. Trimming left V 7 bases short and J 1 base short, with 13 bases between. Germline V gene data show CDR1 as MNHNS and CDR2 as SASEGT. This chain's CDR3 is CASTERGANTEAFF. In nucleotides, the CDR3 is TGTGCCAGCACCGAAAGGGGGGCGAACACTGAAGCTTTCTTT.

This clonotype was detected many times. The chain has TRBV3-1 and TRBJ2-7, with TRBD2 identical over 11 bases. Trimming at V came to 5 bases and at J to 1 base, leaving 4 bases not matched to a gene. This CDR3 comprises 15 residues. In germline, CDR1 is LGHDT, CDR2 YNNKEL (reference sequence). The chain's CDR3 is CASSTSSGRSYEQYF. As DNA, the CDR3 is TGTGCCAGCAGCACGTCTAGCGGGAGGTCCTACGAGCAGTACTTC.

A note on this clonotype: Possible read error: a much larger clone is one base away. J is TRBJ2-7 and V is TRBV11-3; 8 bases align to TRBD1. This CDR3 spans 15 amino acids. CDR1 SGHNT and CDR2 YENEEA come from the germline V gene. The ends lost 6 bases at V and 7 bases at J; junction bases unmatched: 14. The CDR3 DNA reads TGTGCCAGCAGATTGAGGACAGGGAGTTTTCGGGAGCAGTACTTC. Translated: CASRLRTGSFREQYF.

This clonotype came up many times. This chain uses TRBV20-1 with TRBJ2-1; 10 positions agree with TRBD2. The germline CDR1 and CDR2 sequences are DFQATT and SNEGSKA (reference sequence). This CDR3 spans 12 amino acids. CDR3 loop: CSAGTSDGEQFF. CDR3 coding DNA: TGCAGCGCCGGGACTAGCGACGGTGAGCAGTTCTTC.